These 22 T cell receptor beta chains were all obtained from the same sample, sequenced in a study of identifying expanded T cells in peripheral blood. Assay used: immunoSEQ multiplex PCR; TCRdb lists only in-frame clones, some missing. This sample has 90,000 or so clones; approximately 90% occur once, and the top ten carry 15% to 20%. Sample: blood. The receptors here all came from a person aged 18 to 75 in good health.

The CDR3 sequence: CAWKGSGGKNIQYF. As DNA, the CDR3 is TGTGCCTGGAAGGGGTCCGGAGGCAAAAACATTCAGTACTTC. The V call is TRBV30, the J call TRBJ2-4; D is possibly TRBD1 or TRBD2 (5 bases each). Trimming pared 4 bases from V and 3 bases from J, leaving 13 bases between. The CDR3 contains 14 residues. Germline assignment: CDR1 GTSNPN and CDR2 SVGIG (reference sequence). Looking up the rest from reference TRBV30 and TRBJ2-4 gives the full variable domain: SQTIHQWPATLVQPVGSPLSLECTVEGTSNPNLYWYRQAAGRGLQLLFYSVGIGQISSEVPQNLSASRPQDRQFILSSKKLLLSDSGFYLCAWKGSGGKNIQYFGAGTRLSVL.

V usage is TRBV7-2 and J usage is TRBJ2-5; the D gene could be TRBD1 or TRBD2 (6 bases each). Germline V gene data show CDR1 as SGHTA and CDR2 as FQGNSA. The germline V and J ends were trimmed by 10 bases and 2 bases, with 20 bases remaining between them. The CDR3 runs 15 residues. This chain's CDR3 is CATTVMGGWQETQYF. The CDR3 nucleotides are TGTGCCACCACGGTTATGGGGGGCTGGCAAGAGACCCAGTACTTC.

The rearrangement joins TRBV5-5 to TRBJ1-5; the match to TRBD1 covers 12 bases. Looked up from germline, CDR1 is SGHKS and CDR2 is YYEKEE (reference sequence). The CDR3 extends over 18 amino acids. V dropped 4 bases and J dropped 0; count of bases not matched to a gene: 8. CDR3 amino acids: CASSAGTGGRYSNQPQHF. The DNA for the CDR3 is TGTGCCAGCAGCGCTGGGACAGGGGGCCGGTATAGCAATCAGCCCCAGCATTTT.

The chain employs TRBV19 and TRBJ2-7, with TRBD1 matching over 10 bases. Trimming took 7 bases from V and 2 from J; bases not matched to a gene: 5. CDR1 is LNHDA and CDR2 is SQIVND in the germline V gene (reference sequence). There are 14 residues in the CDR3. CDR3 residues: CASKVGQGTYEQYF. The CDR3 DNA is TGTGCCAGTAAGGTGGGACAGGGGACCTACGAGCAGTACTTC.

The genes are TRBV27 and TRBJ2-1; TRBD1 matches at 8 bases. The CDR3 sequence is 15 residues long. V lost 1 base to trimming and J lost 8 bases; unmatched junction nucleotides: 7. Germline CDR1 MNHEY, CDR2 SMNVEV (reference sequence). CDR3 loop: CASSLWQGAYHEQFF. For the CDR3, the DNA is TGTGCCAGCAGTTTATGGCAGGGGGCTTATCATGAGCAGTTCTTC.

As DNA, the CDR3 is TGTGCCAGCAATTCGGGCCAAAGACTGAACACTGAAGCTTTCTTT. Protein product: CASNSGQRLNTEAFF. J is TRBJ1-1 and V is TRBV7-8; D not certain. Looked up from germline, CDR1 is SGHVS and CDR2 is FQNEAQ. V lost 7 bases to trimming and J lost 0 bases, with 15 bases between them. The CDR3 sequence is 15 residues long.

This clone was seen just once. The CDR3 spells CASSFPPSGGAWDTQYF. The CDR3 nucleotides read TGTGCCAGCAGCTTCCCCCCTAGCGGGGGGGCCTGGGATACGCAGTATTTT. The chain recombines TRBV5-6 with TRBJ2-3; 12 bases are shared with TRBD2. In germline, CDR1 is SGHDT, CDR2 YYEEEE. Trimming removed 2 bases from V and 6 bases from J; junction bases left unmatched: 10. The CDR3 covers 17 residues.

V is TRBV5-8 and J is TRBJ2-7; D is possibly TRBD1 (6 bases). There are 15 residues in the CDR3. Germline values: CDR1 SGHTS, CDR2 YDEGEE. Trimming took off 4 bases at V and 5 bases at J, with 19 bases between the two ends. CDR3 in DNA: TGTGCCAGCAGCGCCGAGGGGACGACAGGAGACGAGCAGTACTTC. As protein: CASSAEGTTGDEQYF.

This rearrangement joins TRBV7-2 to TRBJ2-3; D ambiguous. Germline V CDR1 and CDR2: SGHTA, FQGNSA. The CDR3 runs to 13 residues. Trimming took off 6 bases at V and 0 bases at J, with 7 bases between the two ends. CDR3 region: CASRGASTDTQYF. DNA for the CDR3: TGTGCCAGCAGAGGTGCTAGCACAGATACGCAGTATTTT.

Remarks on this clone: Other DNA sequences from this sample encode an identical CDR3 as well. The genes are TRBV4-1 and TRBJ2-1; the D gene is possibly TRBD2 (5 bases). In germline, CDR1 is MGHRA, CDR2 YSYEKL. V was trimmed by 4 bases and J by 0 bases, leaving 10 bases between them. CDR3 length: 15 residues. The CDR3 spells CASSPTGSSYNEQFF. The CDR3 DNA reads TGCGCCAGCAGCCCGACTGGGAGCTCCTACAATGAGCAGTTCTTC.

The chain combines TRBV4-2 with TRBJ1-1; D not certain. V shed 1 base and J shed 2 bases, with 11 bases lying between them. Germline V gives CDR1 LGHNA, CDR2 YNFKEQ. The CDR3 runs 15 residues. CDR3 nucleotide sequence: TGTGCCAGCAGCCAAGCTCAGCACCAAAACACTGAAGCTTTCTTT. It yields the protein CASSQAQHQNTEAFF.

The rearrangement uses TRBV18 and TRBJ2-5, with 11 nucleotides matching TRBD2. The CDR3 has 15 residues. J gave up 2 bases and V 3 bases, and 2 bases lay outside the gene matches. Germline values: CDR1 KGHSH, CDR2 LQKENI. CDR3 protein: CASSPRTSGQETQYF. DNA of the CDR3: TGTGCCAGCTCACCCAGGACTAGCGGGCAAGAGACCCAGTACTTC.

This clone appeared a single time. V and J are TRBV2 and TRBJ2-3; no reliable D call. The CDR3 length is 13 residues. Trimming stripped 4 bases from V and 2 bases from J, with 7 bases between. The germline gives CDR1 SNHLY, CDR2 FYNNEI. The CDR3 coding sequence is TGTGCCAGCAGTGCGGCAATCACAGATACGCAGTATTTT. Its protein product is CASSAAITDTQYF.

V and J are TRBV30 and TRBJ1-1; D unclear. V was clipped by 3 bases and J by 4 bases, with 12 bases between them. The CDR3 covers 13 residues. The germline V gene encodes CDR1 GTSNPN and CDR2 SVGIG (reference sequence). CDR3 in DNA: TGTGCCTGGAGAGTAGGGTTCGGCACTGAAGCTTTCTTT. Protein sequence: CAWRVGFGTEAFF.

This chain links TRBV30 with TRBJ1-6; D ambiguous. CDR3 length equals 14 residues. Per germline, CDR1 GTSNPN and CDR2 SVGIG (reference sequence). With 3 bases removed from V and 6 bases from J, the gap between germline ends came to 12 bases. The DNA of the CDR3 is TGTGCCTGGAGGTACGGGAGGCTTAATTCACCCCTCCACTTT. Translation: CAWRYGRLNSPLHF. The whole variable domain, remainder taken from reference TRBV30 and TRBJ1-6, is SQTIHQWPATLVQPVGSPLSLECTVEGTSNPNLYWYRQAAGRGLQLLFYSVGIGQISSEVPQNLSASRPQDRQFILSSKKLLLSDSGFYLCAWRYGRLNSPLHFGNGTRLTVT.

This CDR3 reads CATSSLGYEQYF. DNA of the CDR3: TGTGCCACCAGCAGCCTGGGCTACGAGCAGTACTTC. The V and J genes are TRBV15 and TRBJ2-7; D unresolved. V was pared by 3 bases and J by 3 bases, with 6 bases between. Germline V CDR1 and CDR2: LNHNV, YYDKDF (reference sequence). CDR3 length: 12 residues.

This chain joins TRBV5-1 and TRBJ2-2, with 7 bases fitting TRBD1. The germline V gene encodes CDR1 SGHRS and CDR2 YFSETQ. The CDR3 sequence is 16 residues long. J was trimmed by 3 bases and V by 0 bases; bases with no gene match: 5. This CDR3 reads CASSLEQGPHTGELFF. The CDR3 DNA follows: TGCGCCAGCAGCTTGGAACAGGGGCCCCACACCGGGGAGCTGTTTTTT.

The genes are TRBV7-8 and TRBJ1-3, with TRBD1 matching 7 bases. CDR1 SGHVS and CDR2 FQNEAQ come from the germline V gene. The CDR3 has 16 amino acids. J lost 2 bases, V lost 4 bases, and 8 bases had no gene match. CDR3 DNA: TGTGCCAGCAGCTGGAACAGGGGAAAAGCTGGAAACACCATATATTTT. Its protein product is CASSWNRGKAGNTIYF. The complete variable domain, with remaining parts taken from reference TRBV7-8 and TRBJ1-3, reads GAGVSQSPRYKVAKRGQDVALRCDPISGHVSLFWYQQALGQGPEFLTYFQNEAQLDKSGLPSDRFFAERPEGSVSTLKIQRTQQEDSAVYLCASSWNRGKAGNTIYFGEGSWLTVV.

The genes are TRBV6-5 and TRBJ2-7, with D uncertain. The ends were cut back, 2 bases at V and 7 bases at J, with 15 bases in the middle. This CDR3 has 14 residues. Germline V gene sequence: CDR1 MNHEY, CDR2 SVGAGI. In DNA, the CDR3 is TGTGCCAGCAGTTACGGGGTAGGGCCGAGGGAGCAGTACTTC. Translation gives CASSYGVGPREQYF.

The chain employs TRBV5-1 and TRBJ1-1; 8 bases match TRBD1. The CDR3 contains 13 residues. The V segment lost 0 bases and the J segment 8 bases; nucleotides outside the gene matches: 3. Germline CDR1 is SGHRS and CDR2 is YFSETQ. The CDR3 bases are TGCGCCAGCAGCTTGGGGGGACAGGAGGAAGCTTTCTTT. It codes for CASSLGGQEEAFF.

The CDR3: CASSLAEQSNQPQHF. CDR3 bases: TGTGCCAGCAGCTTAGCTGAACAGAGCAATCAGCCCCAGCATTTT. V and J are TRBV7-8 and TRBJ1-5; D unresolved. This CDR3 is built from 15 residues. Germline CDR1 is SGHVS and CDR2 is FQNEAQ. Trimming cost V 0 bases and J 1 base, with 7 bases left between them.

The chain employs TRBV28 and TRBJ1-5, with D perhaps TRBD1 (6 bases). This CDR3 is built from 14 residues. Germline CDR1 and CDR2: MDHEN and SYDVKM. The ends were cut back, 8 bases at V and 9 bases at J, with 20 bases in the middle. The CDR3 region has the DNA TGTGCCAGCGCCGATGGGACGGGGGCGATGCCCCAGCATTTT. Protein product: CASADGTGAMPQHF.